This T cell receptor beta chain was retrieved from a study of identical twins. Details on this clonotype: Its antigen is not known.

CDR3 length equals 15 residues. V shed 6 bases and J shed 4 bases, with 18 bases lying between them. TCRdb recomputed calls from the 5' RACE reads with MiXCR, one row per CDR3 protein. The table shows a few hundred thousand distinct CDR3 sequences, with roughly 15% occurring only once. Findings of the study overall: Twin pairs' shared out-of-frame alpha sequences were enriched in low generation probability. Models, which agreed with sharing between unrelated individuals, nonetheless underestimated the out-of-frame TCR alpha sharing seen in monozygotic twins. A partial confounding effect on zero-insertion analyses could come from invariant MAIT and iNKT cells. Twins' surplus sharing was weaker for beta out-of-frame sequences.

These data are also associated with another study on yellow fever vaccine responses in identical twins.

V and J are TRBV12-3 or TRBV12-4 and TRBJ2-5; D possibly corresponds to TRBD1 (6 bases). This receptor was obtained from a woman aged 18-29 years in good health. The specimen was CD4+ T cells sorted from blood. The CDR3: CASRLSGGTGETQYF. The CDR3 DNA follows: TGTGCCAGCAGACTCAGTGGGGGCACGGGAGAGACCCAGTACTTC.